Listed below are T cell receptor beta chains from one sample, sequenced in a study of response to subunit inactivated influenza vaccine. Via MiXCR, TCRdb re-called the RT-PCR reads, giving one row per CDR3 protein. The top ten clones hold approximately 6.5% of a sample with 550,000 to 800,000 distinct CDR3 sequences, around 14% of them seen once. The sample consisted of PBMCs from blood, taken approximately 15 days before vaccination. The receptors here all came from a man aged 45 to 65 who received an inactivated influenza vaccine. Each CDR3 is given with its conserved first and last residue. The order of the fields is clone size, V gene, CDR3 length, D gene, J gene, CDR3 DNA, CDR3 protein. The D gene is left open where the match is weak. Rows give clone size only sometimes, using once, few, many, or a class for an expanded clone.

size: .
V: TRBV6-2/TRBV6-3
length: 15
D: .
J: TRBJ2-7
DNA: TGTGCCAGCAGTTACGCAGGGCTGACCTCCTACGAGCAGTACTTC
CDR3: CASSYAGLTSYEQYF

size: .
V: TRBV7-6
length: 20
D: .
J: TRBJ2-1
DNA: TGTGCCAGCAGCTTAGATCTGTTTGCGGGGGCGCCCACAGACAACAATGAGCAGTTCTTC
CDR3: CASSLDLFAGAPTDNNEQFF

size: .
V: TRBV20-1
length: 14
D: .
J: TRBJ2-3
DNA: TGCAGTGCTAGTAGGTCGGGGGTATGGGATACGCAGTATTTT
CDR3: CSASRSGVWDTQYF

size: few
V: TRBV5-1
length: 14
D: .
J: TRBJ1-2
DNA: TGCGCCAGCAGTCTAGGGACAAGCACCTATGGCTACACCTTC
CDR3: CASSLGTSTYGYTF

size: .
V: TRBV18
length: 17
D: .
J: TRBJ2-7
DNA: TGTGCCAGCTCTCCGAGGACAGTACGGGGAAGTACCTACGAGCAGTACTTC
CDR3: CASSPRTVRGSTYEQYF

size: .
V: TRBV12-3/TRBV12-4
length: 14
D: .
J: TRBJ1-2
DNA: TGTGCCAGCAGCCGAGCAGATAGGGGTTATGGCTACACCTTC
CDR3: CASSRADRGYGYTF

size: .
V: TRBV9
length: 15
D: TRBD2
J: TRBJ2-5
DNA: TGTGCCAGCAGCGTAGCTGCCCAGCGGGGGGAGACCCAGTACTTC
CDR3: CASSVAAQRGETQYF

size: few
V: TRBV5-1
length: 15
D: TRBD2
J: TRBJ2-7
DNA: TGCGCCAGCAGCCTAACTAGCGGGAAATCCCTCGAGCAGTACTTC
CDR3: CASSLTSGKSLEQYF

size: .
V: TRBV29-1
length: 16
D: TRBD2
J: TRBJ2-3
DNA: TGCAGCGTGTCCTCCCTAGCGGGAGGGCCGATGGATACGCAGTATTTT
CDR3: CSVSSLAGGPMDTQYF

size: .
V: TRBV7-2
length: 15
D: .
J: TRBJ1-6
DNA: TGTGCCAGCAGCTTAGTGGCAGGGAGCTATTCACCCCTCCACTTT
CDR3: CASSLVAGSYSPLHF

size: .
V: TRBV7-2
length: 17
D: .
J: TRBJ2-3
DNA: TGTGCCAGCAGCTTAAGGTTTCCGGGGGCCGGGGAAGATACGCAGTATTTT
CDR3: CASSLRFPGAGEDTQYF

size: .
V: TRBV23-1
length: 14
D: TRBD2
J: TRBJ2-3
DNA: TGCGCCAGCACCGAGCTAGCGGTCACAGATACGCAGTATTTT
CDR3: CASTELAVTDTQYF

size: .
V: TRBV28
length: 15
D: TRBD1
J: TRBJ1-2
DNA: TGTGCCAGCAGTTCCCTTGGGACAGGGGGCCGTGGCTACACCTTC
CDR3: CASSSLGTGGRGYTF

size: many
V: TRBV27
length: 14
D: TRBD1
J: TRBJ2-2
DNA: TGTGCCAGCAGTCTGCACAGGGGACCCGGGGAGCTGTTTTTT
CDR3: CASSLHRGPGELFF

size: few
V: TRBV9
length: 15
D: TRBD1
J: TRBJ1-2
DNA: TGTGCCAGCAGCGTTACAGGGGAATCATTCTATGGCTACACCTTC
CDR3: CASSVTGESFYGYTF

size: few
V: TRBV25-1
length: 11
D: TRBD2
J: TRBJ2-1
DNA: TGTGCCACCTCCGGGGGACTAGCATGGTTCTTC
CDR3: CATSGGLAWFF

size: few
V: TRBV19
length: 14
D: TRBD1
J: TRBJ1-2
DNA: TGTGCCAGTAGTATACCCGGGACAGTCTATGGCTACACCTTC
CDR3: CASSIPGTVYGYTF

size: .
V: TRBV20-1
length: 15
D: .
J: TRBJ2-5
DNA: TGCAGTGCTAGAGATTCGACTCACGGACGAGAGACCCAGTACTTC
CDR3: CSARDSTHGRETQYF

size: few
V: TRBV6-6
length: 13
D: TRBD1
J: TRBJ2-7
DNA: TGTGCCAGCGGAGGGACAGGGGGCTCCGAGCAGTACTTC
CDR3: CASGGTGGSEQYF

size: .
V: TRBV20-1
length: 14
D: .
J: TRBJ2-3
DNA: TGCAGTGCCCCGGGACTCACTAGCACAGATACGCAGTATTTT
CDR3: CSAPGLTSTDTQYF

size: few
V: TRBV12-3/TRBV12-4
length: 11
D: .
J: TRBJ2-1
DNA: TGTGCCAGCAGTCACGGAGACGAGCAGTTCTTC
CDR3: CASSHGDEQFF

size: few
V: TRBV6-2/TRBV6-3
length: 17
D: TRBD1
J: TRBJ2-1
DNA: TGTGCCAGCAGTTACCGTTTCGGGACAGGGGGTTACAATGAGCAGTTCTTC
CDR3: CASSYRFGTGGYNEQFF

size: many
V: TRBV12-3/TRBV12-4
length: 15
D: .
J: TRBJ1-1
DNA: TGTGCCAGCAGTTTAAGGGCAGGGTCGGACACTGAAGCTTTCTTT
CDR3: CASSLRAGSDTEAFF

size: many
V: TRBV5-1
length: 14
D: TRBD1
J: TRBJ2-7
DNA: TGCGCCAGCTCGGGACAGGGGAGCTCCTACGAGCAGTACTTC
CDR3: CASSGQGSSYEQYF

size: .
V: TRBV20-1
length: 13
D: .
J: TRBJ2-7
DNA: TGCAGTGCTAGAGATCTCAGGCCCTACGAGCAGTACTTC
CDR3: CSARDLRPYEQYF

size: .
V: TRBV5-6
length: 13
D: .
J: TRBJ2-7
DNA: TGTGCCAGCAGCTTTTATAGGGCCTACGAGCAGTACTTC
CDR3: CASSFYRAYEQYF

size: .
V: TRBV6-1
length: 14
D: .
J: TRBJ1-5
DNA: TGTGCCAGCATACCCGGGACAAGCAATCAGCCCCAGCATTTT
CDR3: CASIPGTSNQPQHF

size: few
V: TRBV5-1
length: 15
D: TRBD1
J: TRBJ2-2
DNA: TGCGCCAGCAGCGTGGGACAGGGAGTCACCGGGGAGCTGTTTTTT
CDR3: CASSVGQGVTGELFF

size: .
V: TRBV5-5
length: 15
D: .
J: TRBJ1-5
DNA: TGTGCCAGCAGCTTGGCGGTGACAGCCTATCAGCCCCAGCATTTT
CDR3: CASSLAVTAYQPQHF

size: .
V: TRBV7-2
length: 15
D: .
J: TRBJ2-3
DNA: TGTGCCAGCAGCTTAGGGCTTATAGCCACAGATACGCAGTATTTT
CDR3: CASSLGLIATDTQYF

size: .
V: TRBV7-2
length: 15
D: TRBD1
J: TRBJ1-1
DNA: TGTGCCAGCAGCCCCACCGGGACAGGGTCCACTGAAGCTTTCTTT
CDR3: CASSPTGTGSTEAFF

size: many
V: TRBV6-5
length: 12
D: .
J: TRBJ2-1
DNA: TGTGCCAGCAGTTACTCCGGCGGATTTCCGTTCTTC
CDR3: CASSYSGGFPFF

size: few
V: TRBV6-5
length: 16
D: TRBD2
J: TRBJ2-3
DNA: TGTGCCAGCAGTTACTCCACCAGCGGGGGGACAGATACGCAGTATTTT
CDR3: CASSYSTSGGTDTQYF

size: many
V: TRBV10-3
length: 13
D: .
J: TRBJ2-5
DNA: TGTGCCATCATGGGAGGCAGCCAAGAGACCCAGTACTTC
CDR3: CAIMGGSQETQYF

size: few
V: TRBV7-9
length: 14
D: .
J: TRBJ2-5
DNA: TGTGCCAGCAGCTTCAACAGGCGGGGAGAGACCCAGTACTTC
CDR3: CASSFNRRGETQYF

size: few
V: TRBV6-5
length: 15
D: TRBD1
J: TRBJ1-2
DNA: TGTGCCAGCAGTTACCAAACAGGGGGCAGAGGAGGCTACACCTTC
CDR3: CASSYQTGGRGGYTF

size: few
V: TRBV12-3/TRBV12-4
length: 15
D: TRBD2
J: TRBJ2-7
DNA: TGTGCCAGCAGTCAGAGCGGGGGTCGCTCCTACGAGCAGTACTTC
CDR3: CASSQSGGRSYEQYF

size: .
V: TRBV7-9
length: 15
D: .
J: TRBJ2-1
DNA: TGTGCCAGCAGCTTCCCGAGCGGAGGTTCCAATGAGCAGTTCTTC
CDR3: CASSFPSGGSNEQFF

size: .
V: TRBV7-6
length: 16
D: .
J: TRBJ2-1
DNA: TGTGCCAGCAGCGAACGGACCCGTCCGGACTACAATGAGCAGTTCTTC
CDR3: CASSERTRPDYNEQFF

size: few
V: TRBV7-2
length: 14
D: TRBD1
J: TRBJ1-4
DNA: TGTGCCAGCAGCCAGACAGGGTTCAATGAAAAACTGTTTTTT
CDR3: CASSQTGFNEKLFF

size: .
V: TRBV20-1
length: 15
D: .
J: TRBJ2-1
DNA: TGCAGTGCTAGAGATTGGCTAGGTAGTGCCTATGAGCAGTTCTTC
CDR3: CSARDWLGSAYEQFF

size: few
V: TRBV29-1
length: 13
D: TRBD1
J: TRBJ2-5
DNA: TGCAGCGTTGCGGACAGGGGGAAAGAGACCCAGTACTTC
CDR3: CSVADRGKETQYF

size: .
V: TRBV5-1
length: 18
D: TRBD2
J: TRBJ2-2
DNA: TGCGCCAGCAGCTTGGTGGCTAGCGGGGACCTATCCACCGGGGAGCTGTTTTTT
CDR3: CASSLVASGDLSTGELFF

size: .
V: TRBV20-1
length: 14
D: .
J: TRBJ2-3
DNA: TGCAGTGCTAGCTCCGGGACTCGCGCAGATACGCAGTATTTT
CDR3: CSASSGTRADTQYF

size: .
V: TRBV6-4
length: 13
D: TRBD2
J: TRBJ2-1
DNA: TGTGCCAGCAGTGACTCAACTAGCGGGAGTACGTTCTTC
CDR3: CASSDSTSGSTFF

size: .
V: TRBV5-1
length: 14
D: .
J: TRBJ2-5
DNA: TGCGCCAGCAGACCGGAACCGGTTGCGGAGACCCAGTACTTC
CDR3: CASRPEPVAETQYF

size: few
V: TRBV29-1
length: 18
D: TRBD2
J: TRBJ2-5
DNA: TGCAGCGTTGGCCTAGCGGGGGCCGCCCCTGCCCGGCGAGAGACCCAGTACTTC
CDR3: CSVGLAGAAPARRETQYF

size: .
V: TRBV6-1
length: 17
D: TRBD2
J: TRBJ2-2
DNA: TGTGCCAGCAGAGACCGCCGACTAGCGGCGAACACCGGGGAGCTGTTTTTT
CDR3: CASRDRRLAANTGELFF

size: .
V: TRBV9
length: 13
D: .
J: TRBJ1-1
DNA: TGTGCCAGTGGGACGGATACTTACACTGAAGCTTTCTTT
CDR3: CASGTDTYTEAFF

size: .
V: TRBV4-1
length: 13
D: .
J: TRBJ2-3
DNA: TGCGCCAGCAGCAGACAGACGACAGATATGCAGTATTTT
CDR3: CASSRQTTDMQYF

size: few
V: TRBV7-9
length: 13
D: .
J: TRBJ2-7
DNA: TGTGCCAGCAGCTCTTCGGCAGATTATGAGCAGTACTTC
CDR3: CASSSSADYEQYF

size: few
V: TRBV3-1
length: 12
D: .
J: TRBJ2-7
DNA: TGTGCCAGCAGCCAAGTTGCAACAGACTTACTATTC
CDR3: CASSQVATDLLF

size: .
V: TRBV27
length: 13
D: .
J: TRBJ2-7
DNA: TGTGCCAGCAGACCTATAACTAGCTACGAGCAGTACTTC
CDR3: CASRPITSYEQYF

size: .
V: TRBV5-4
length: 15
D: TRBD2
J: TRBJ2-7
DNA: TGTGCCAGCAGCTTGTCTAGAGCGGGGTTGGGCGAGCAGTACTTC
CDR3: CASSLSRAGLGEQYF

size: .
V: TRBV7-3
length: 16
D: TRBD2
J: TRBJ2-1
DNA: TGTGCCAGCAGCCCACAACGGACTAGCGTAAACAATGAGCAGTTCTTC
CDR3: CASSPQRTSVNNEQFF

size: few
V: TRBV5-1
length: 18
D: TRBD2
J: TRBJ2-3
DNA: TGCGCCAGCAGCTTGGGTGGACTAGCGGGAGGAGGCACAGATACGCAGTATTTT
CDR3: CASSLGGLAGGGTDTQYF

size: once
V: TRBV2
length: 14
D: TRBD2
J: TRBJ2-1
DNA: TGTGCCAGCAGTTTTGCGGGAGGACGCAATGAGCAGTTCTTC
CDR3: CASSFAGGRNEQFF